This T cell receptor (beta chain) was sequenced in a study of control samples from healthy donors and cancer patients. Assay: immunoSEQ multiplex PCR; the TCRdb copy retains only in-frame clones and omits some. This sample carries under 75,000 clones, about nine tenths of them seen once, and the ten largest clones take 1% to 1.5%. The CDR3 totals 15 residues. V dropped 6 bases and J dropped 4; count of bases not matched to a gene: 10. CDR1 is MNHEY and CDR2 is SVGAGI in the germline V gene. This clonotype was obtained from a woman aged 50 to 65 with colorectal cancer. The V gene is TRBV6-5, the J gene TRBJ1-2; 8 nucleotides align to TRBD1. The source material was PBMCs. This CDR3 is CASRDPTGAVYGYTF. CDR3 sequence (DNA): TGTGCCAGCAGGGATCCGACAGGGGCCGTCTATGGCTACACCTTC.